These 26 T cell receptor beta chains came from one sample sequenced in a study of OX40 agonist ivuxolimab in advanced cancers. Here immunoSEQ multiplex PCR was the method, and the copy in TCRdb shows in-frame clones only, minus some. The table shows just under 65,000 clones, with about 89% occurring only once. The material was CD4+ or CD8+ T cells sorted from blood, obtained in a trial of the OX40 agonist ivuxolimab. These receptors all stem from an adult with an advanced solid tumor such as melanoma, head and neck, liver or kidney cancer.

The chain's CDR3 is CATSRDHAGTEQYF. CDR3 DNA: TGTGCCACCAGCAGAGATCACGCGGGGACCGAGCAGTACTTC. The J gene is TRBJ2-7, the V gene TRBV15; a weak D match, TRBD2 (6 bases). Germline V lookup: CDR1 LNHNV, CDR2 YYDKDF (reference sequence). V was cut by 0 bases and J by 6 bases, with 12 bases left in between. CDR3 length: 14 amino acids.

The chain couples TRBV6-6 to TRBJ2-4; 7 bases align to TRBD2. The CDR3 runs 13 residues. The J segment lost 6 bases and the V segment lost 7 bases, leaving 6 bases of the junction unmatched. The germline V gene encodes CDR1 MNHNY and CDR2 SVGAGI (reference sequence). CDR3 DNA sequence: TGTGCCAGCACCCCCCCGGGGGGAAACATTCAGTACTTC. This codes for CASTPPGGNIQYF.

The chain joins TRBV5-1 to TRBJ2-3; D unresolved. V lost 0 bases and J lost 4, with 15 bases in between. Germline lookup yields CDR1 SGHRS and CDR2 YFSETQ. The CDR3 loop spans 16 amino acids. CDR3 region: CASSLEPSVLADTQYF. Here the CDR3 DNA reads TGCGCCAGCAGCTTGGAGCCTTCGGTCTTGGCAGATACGCAGTATTTT.

The chain recombines TRBV6-1 with TRBJ2-2; D is uncertain. The V gene's germline CDR1 is MNHNS and CDR2 SASEGT. The CDR3 length is 15 residues. The V end lost 5 bases, the J end lost 2 bases, and 12 bases lay between the germline ends. The CDR3 nucleotides are TGTGCCAGCAGTCCTCTTAGGGATAACACCGGGGAGCTGTTTTTT. Translation: CASSPLRDNTGELFF.

The rearrangement joins TRBV19 to TRBJ1-4; D gene unclear. Per the germline V gene, CDR1 is LNHDA and CDR2 is SQIVND (reference sequence). The CDR3 has 14 amino acids. Trimming took off 5 bases at V and 0 bases at J, with 7 bases between the two ends. This CDR3 reads CASSWESTNEKLFF. The CDR3 DNA is TGTGCCAGTAGTTGGGAATCAACTAATGAAAAACTGTTTTTT.

The chain combines TRBV10-3 with TRBJ1-1; the D is unclear. Germline CDR1 and CDR2: ENHRY and SYGVKD. There are 13 residues in the CDR3. V was shortened by 6 bases and J by 0 bases, with 8 bases between the two germline ends. This chain's CDR3 is CAIRSPLNTEAFF. As DNA, the CDR3 is TGTGCCATCAGGAGTCCTTTGAACACTGAAGCTTTCTTT.

In its sample, this clone was seen a few times. This sequence joins TRBV7-3 and TRBJ2-1; D tentatively reads TRBD1 or TRBD2 (5 bases each). Germline V gives CDR1 SGHTA, CDR2 FQGTGA. Trimming took 6 bases from V and 0 from J, leaving 12 bases between them. The CDR3 totals 15 residues. In nucleotides, the CDR3 is TGTGCCAGCAGGCTCGGGACCGGCTCCTACAATGAGCAGTTCTTC. Translated, it gives CASRLGTGSYNEQFF.

This chain links TRBV11-3 with TRBJ2-1; no definite D call. The CDR3 covers 13 residues. From germline, CDR1 is SGHNT and CDR2 YENEEA. Trimming cost V 0 bases and J 7 bases, with 7 bases left between them. CDR3 DNA sequence: TGTGCCAGCAGCTTAGATCCGGTAAATGAGCAGTTCTTC. It codes for CASSLDPVNEQFF.

This rearrangement joins TRBV29-1 to TRBJ2-7; 7 bases map to TRBD1. Germline assignment: CDR1 SQVTM and CDR2 ANQGSEA. Trimming at V came to 0 bases and at J to 2 bases, leaving 1 base not matched to a gene. This CDR3 is built from 13 residues. CDR3 sequence (DNA): TGCAGCGTTGAAGACAGGGGGACCTACGAGCAGTACTTC. Residues: CSVEDRGTYEQYF.

This chain links TRBV9 with TRBJ2-4, with TRBD2 matching over 12 bases. Germline lookup yields CDR1 SGDLS and CDR2 YYNGEE. V was pared by 2 bases and J by 6 bases, with 6 bases of the junction left unmatched. The CDR3 is made up of 16 amino acids. CDR3 loop: CASSVLAGGPGNIQYF. The DNA of the CDR3 is TGTGCCAGCAGCGTTCTAGCGGGAGGGCCGGGAAACATTCAGTACTTC.

This clone has only one observation. The rearrangement uses TRBV12-1 and TRBJ2-5; whether TRBD2, the table's D call, matches the DNA was not checked. TRBV12-1 is a documented pseudogene. The CDR3 extends over 13 amino acids. The CDR3 reads CASSLWTSGRRYF. CDR3 sequence (DNA): TGTGCCAGCAGCCTGTGGACTAGCGGGAGACGGTACTTC.

V is TRBV6-1 and J is TRBJ1-2, with D perhaps TRBD1 (5 bases). With 11 bases removed from V and 7 bases from J, the gap between germline ends came to 26 bases. This CDR3 is built from 15 residues. Looked up from germline, CDR1 is MNHNS and CDR2 is SASEGT. The DNA for the CDR3 is TGTGCCGGATACAGTCAGGGTGATTTTTCGAGTGGCTACACCTTC. This codes for CAGYSQGDFSSGYTF.

This clone came up a few times. This rearrangement joins TRBV27 to TRBJ2-7; no clear D gene. The CDR3 totals 16 residues. The germline V and J ends were trimmed by 3 bases and 0 bases, with 15 bases remaining between them. Germline CDR1 is MNHEY and CDR2 is SMNVEV (reference sequence). DNA for the CDR3: TGTGCCAGCAGTTTCTATGGGGTCGGCGGCTCCTACGAGCAGTACTTC. Its translation: CASSFYGVGGSYEQYF.

This sequence joins TRBV5-4 and TRBJ2-7; no definite D call. The CDR3 length is 14 residues. Trimming took 0 bases from V and 7 from J, leaving 14 bases between them. The V gene's germline CDR1 is SGHNT and CDR2 YYREEE (reference sequence). The CDR3 coding sequence is TGTGCCAGCAGCTTGGGCGGAGAGTTGGGTGAGCAGTACTTC. Protein product: CASSLGGELGEQYF.

Note on this clone: This sample also contains other DNA sequences that code for the same CDR3. This rearrangement joins TRBV30 to TRBJ1-1, with D perhaps matching TRBD1 (5 bases). The germline gives CDR1 GTSNPN, CDR2 SVGIG (reference sequence). Trimming left V 0 bases short and J 2 bases short, with 7 bases between. The CDR3 runs 13 residues. The CDR3 sequence: CAWSVGGNTEAFF. CDR3 nucleotides: TGTGCCTGGAGTGTGGGGGGTAACACTGAAGCTTTCTTT.

The chain links TRBV28 to TRBJ1-5, with unresolved D. V was pared by 2 bases and J by 7 bases, with 9 bases between. Germline CDR1 is MDHEN and CDR2 is SYDVKM. There are 13 residues in the CDR3. DNA for the CDR3: TGTGCCAGCAGTTTACTTAGGGCACAGCCCCAGCATTTT. This gives the protein CASSLLRAQPQHF.

V gene TRBV5-6 combines with J gene TRBJ1-5, with 9 bases lining up with TRBD1. The V gene end was trimmed by 2 bases and the J gene end by 3 bases; junction bases not matched to a gene: 15. The CDR3 extends over 19 amino acids. Per germline, CDR1 SGHDT and CDR2 YYEEEE. The CDR3 region has the DNA TGTGCCAGCAGCTTCTCAGTTGGGACAGGGCTGTTGAACAATCAGCCCCAGCATTTT. It yields the protein CASSFSVGTGLLNNQPQHF.

The CDR3 reads CASSERDRARGYTF. The CDR3 DNA follows: TGTGCCAGCAGTGAAAGGGACAGGGCTCGTGGCTACACCTTC. The chain carries TRBV6-1 and TRBJ1-2; 9 nucleotides line up with TRBD1. CDR1 and CDR2 from the germline V gene are MNHNS and SASEGT. The CDR3 is made up of 14 amino acids. Germline trimming cut 2 bases from V and 7 bases from J; bases unmatched to any gene: 5.

The CDR3 bases are TGTGCCAGCAGTAACAGGGAAAACACTGAAGCTTTCTTT. It is translated as CASSNRENTEAFF. The rearrangement links TRBV28 to TRBJ1-1, with D perhaps matching TRBD1 (6 bases). CDR3 length: 13 residues. Germline CDR1 and CDR2: MDHEN and SYDVKM. V dropped 5 bases and J dropped 2 bases, with 9 bases sitting between them.

The V and J genes are TRBV18 and TRBJ1-4; D is unclear. Germline CDR1 KGHSH, CDR2 LQKENI. This CDR3 has 15 residues. Trimming removed 4 bases at V and 2 bases at J, with 11 bases between. The CDR3 nucleotides read TGTGCCAGCTCACTACATCTAGTCACTAATGAAAAACTGTTTTTT. Encoded protein: CASSLHLVTNEKLFF.

This sequence joins TRBV10-3 and TRBJ2-5; 8 nucleotides match TRBD1. The germline CDR1 and CDR2 sequences are ENHRY and SYGVKD. V lost 10 bases to trimming and J lost 4 bases; unmatched junction nucleotides: 5. This CDR3 comprises 12 residues. CDR3 region: CATGQGGETQYF. CDR3 nucleotide sequence: TGTGCCACCGGACAGGGTGGAGAGACCCAGTACTTC.

This rearrangement joins TRBV9 to TRBJ2-3; no clear D gene. V was cut by 0 bases and J by 0 bases, with 5 bases left in between. Germline CDR1 is SGDLS and CDR2 is YYNGEE. The CDR3 is made up of 14 amino acids. CDR3 sequence: CASSVAPSTDTQYF. CDR3 sequence (DNA): TGTGCCAGCAGCGTAGCACCCAGCACAGATACGCAGTATTTT.

This clone was recorded a few times. The genes are TRBV5-1 and TRBJ1-1; 9 nucleotides match TRBD1. The CDR3 sequence is 16 residues long. The germline V gene has CDR1 SGHRS and CDR2 YFSETQ. V gave up 4 bases and J gave up 0 bases; unmatched junction bases: 7. CDR3 protein: CASSPGTGILNTEAFF. DNA of the CDR3: TGCGCCAGCAGCCCCGGGACAGGGATACTGAACACTGAAGCTTTCTTT. Combining the CDR3 with reference TRBV5-1 and TRBJ1-1 gives the whole variable domain KAGVTQTPRYLIKTRGQQVTLSCSPISGHRSVSWYQQTPGQGLQFLFEYFSETQRNKGNFPGRFSGRQFSNSRSEMNVSTLELGDSALYLCASSPGTGILNTEAFFGQGTRLTVV.

The CDR3 DNA reads TGTGCCAGCAAAGACAGGGCTCAAGAGACCCAGTACTTC. It specifies CASKDRAQETQYF. V and J are TRBV28 and TRBJ2-5; 7 nucleotides agree with TRBD1. V gave up 7 bases and J gave up 2 bases; unmatched junction bases: 4. CDR3 size: 13 residues. The V gene's germline CDR1 is MDHEN and CDR2 SYDVKM.

The rearrangement links TRBV7-9 to TRBJ1-1, with no clear D. V shed 10 bases and J shed 1 base, with 19 bases lying between them. CDR3 size: 15 residues. Germline V CDR1 and CDR2: SEHNR, FQNEAQ (reference sequence). Written as DNA, the CDR3 is TGTGCCACCTCTCCCGGGGTGGGAGGGAACACTGAAGCTTTCTTT. This encodes CATSPGVGGNTEAFF.

J is TRBJ1-1 and V is TRBV6-1; tentatively, D is TRBD1 (5 bases). V was clipped by 0 bases and J by 0 bases, with 11 bases between them. This CDR3 has 16 amino acids. Looked up from germline, CDR1 is MNHNS and CDR2 is SASEGT. The CDR3 DNA is TGTGCCAGCAGTGAAGCCGCAGGGTCAGTGAACACTGAAGCTTTCTTT. It specifies CASSEAAGSVNTEAFF.